The clone carrying this T cell receptor (beta chain) was found a few times. Its antigen remains unidentified. TCRdb ran MiXCR on the reads and lists one entry per CDR3 protein. The sample records roughly 280,000 distinct CDR3 sequences, around 20% being singletons. The data originate from a study of T cell repertoires in cytomegalovirus infection. Overall study: CMV epitopes used comprised recently identified HLA-C-restricted ones and well-studied HLA-B-restricted ones. Indicated by public TCR beta signatures were CMV infection and matching HLA type.

Study-wide results and caveats: Dominant in the ex vivo response were TCR beta clonotypes restricted by HLA-C and specific for CMV. Cumulative public TCR beta family frequency identified CMV carriers with the relevant HLA.

This TCR was recovered from a human donor in good health (CMV status not recorded). Some clones in this sample may be carry-over from other donors' samples. This sample comprised cultured PBMCs, obtained from culture after CMV antigen stimulation.

CDR3 sequence (DNA): TGTGCCAGCAGTTACGGACAGGGGGGCACAGATACGCAGTATTTT. Translation: CASSYGQGGTDTQYF. The chain couples TRBV6-6 to TRBJ2-3, with TRBD1 matching 10 bases. Looked up from germline, CDR1 is MNHNY and CDR2 is SVGAGI (reference sequence). After removal of 2 bases from V and 1 base from J, the junction contained 0 bases not matched to a gene. The CDR3 has 15 residues.